This entry lists 23 T cell receptor beta chains sequenced from one sample in a study of blood T cell repertoires in COVID-19. Clones were read by immunoSEQ multiplex PCR, and TCRdb kept only the in-frame ones, dropping some. The data hold about 260,000 clones, with nearly 90% observed a single time. The sequenced material came from peripheral blood. The origin of the receptors is a human donor in a cohort sampled during active COVID-19.

The rearrangement links TRBV23-1 to TRBJ1-1; TRBD1 matches 9 bases. TRBV23-1 is reported as an ORF; its role is uncertain. The CDR3 runs 18 residues. V was clipped by 0 bases and J by 4 bases; unmatched bases: 12. This CDR3 is CASSQSFWGTGWATEAFF. The CDR3 coding sequence is TGCGCCAGCAGTCAATCGTTTTGGGGGACAGGGTGGGCCACTGAAGCTTTCTTT.

This clone showed up just once. The chain has TRBV27 and TRBJ1-5; the match to TRBD1 covers 9 bases. Germline CDR1 and CDR2: MNHEY and SMNVEV (reference sequence). Losses at the gene ends were 5 bases for V and 6 bases for J; bases not matched to a gene: 2. The CDR3 consists of 13 residues. DNA of the CDR3: TGTGCCAGCAGTCGACAGGGGGGTCAGCCCCAGCATTTT. It is translated as CASSRQGGQPQHF.

V and J are TRBV6-5 and TRBJ1-1, with a weak D call TRBD1 (6 bases). The CDR3 totals 14 residues. The V gene lost 10 bases and the J gene lost 0 bases, with 15 bases spanning the gap. Germline V gene lookup returns CDR1 MNHEY and CDR2 SVGAGI. CDR3 protein: CATLKGVLNTEAFF. The CDR3 DNA reads TGTGCCACGCTTAAGGGGGTACTGAACACTGAAGCTTTCTTT.

This clone was seen just once. The chain has TRBV4-1 and TRBJ1-4; D unclear. Trimming took 1 base from V and 8 from J, leaving 14 bases between them. There are 15 residues in the CDR3. Germline CDR1 and CDR2: MGHRA and YSYEKL. DNA of the CDR3: TGCGCCAGCAGCCAAGGCGGGAGGAATGACGAAAAACTGTTTTTT. It specifies CASSQGGRNDEKLFF.

This clone is a singleton in its sample. The chain is built from TRBV7-2 and TRBJ2-6; 8 bases agree with TRBD2. J gave up 2 bases and V 5 bases, and 14 bases lay outside the gene matches. Germline CDR1 SGHTA, CDR2 FQGNSA. CDR3 length equals 19 residues. The CDR3, as DNA: TGTGCCAGCAGCCCCTACTCTACCCGGGGGGGGGCTGGGGCCAACGTCCTGACTTTC. It translates to CASSPYSTRGGAGANVLTF.

This chain uses TRBV11-3 with TRBJ1-6, with 8 bases fitting TRBD1. From germline, CDR1 is SGHNT and CDR2 YENEEA. J was trimmed by 10 bases and V by 3 bases; bases with no gene match: 5. The CDR3 spans 14 residues. The CDR3 loop reads CASSLRTGNSPLHF. The CDR3 coding sequence is TGTGCCAGCAGCTTGAGGACAGGGAACTCACCCCTCCACTTT.

The chain carries TRBV19 and TRBJ2-5; 8 bases line up with TRBD1. Per the germline V gene, CDR1 is LNHDA and CDR2 is SQIVND (reference sequence). V lost 5 bases to trimming and J lost 0 bases; unmatched junction nucleotides: 5. The CDR3 consists of 15 residues. In nucleotides, the CDR3 is TGTGCCAGTAGTCGGACAGGGCAAGACCAAGAGACCCAGTACTTC. This codes for CASSRTGQDQETQYF.

The chain combines TRBV11-2 with TRBJ2-5; D is perhaps TRBD1 (6 bases). From germline, CDR1 is SGHAT and CDR2 FQNNGV. The V and J ends lost 4 bases and 5 bases respectively, with 20 bases between them. This CDR3 has 16 amino acids. The CDR3 nucleotides read TGTGCCAGCAGCTCCCCCCACCAGGGGCACGTGGAGACCCAGTACTTC. It specifies CASSSPHQGHVETQYF. Looking up the rest from reference TRBV11-2 and TRBJ2-5 gives the full variable domain: EAGVAQSPRYKIIEKRQSVAFWCNPISGHATLYWYQQILGQGPKLLIQFQNNGVVDDSQLPKDRFSAERLKGVDSTLKIQPAKLEDSAVYLCASSSPHQGHVETQYFGPGTRLLVL.

V gene TRBV5-4 combines with J gene TRBJ2-3; perhaps TRBD1 as D (6 bases). The CDR3 sequence is 16 residues long. The ends were cut back, 3 bases at V and 2 bases at J, with 16 bases in the middle. Germline CDR1 reads SGHNT; CDR2 reads YYREEE (reference sequence). The CDR3: CASSWGSGTYTDTQYF. The CDR3 DNA follows: TGTGCCAGCAGCTGGGGCTCCGGGACATACACAGATACGCAGTATTTT.

The chain combines TRBV5-1 with TRBJ1-1, with D maybe TRBD1 (5 bases). V lost 1 base to trimming and J lost 1 base, with 8 bases between them. Germline V lookup: CDR1 SGHRS, CDR2 YFSETQ. CDR3 size: 14 residues. The CDR3 DNA reads as TGCGCCAGCAGCTTGCGTCAGGGGAACACTGAAGCTTTCTTT. It is translated as CASSLRQGNTEAFF.

This clone appeared once. This chain joins TRBV24-1 and TRBJ2-3; TRBD2 matches at 14 bases. This CDR3 region has 16 residues. Germline loops: CDR1 KGHDR, CDR2 SFDVKD. V dropped 4 bases and J dropped 6; count of bases not matched to a gene: 5. The DNA for the CDR3 is TGTGCCACCAGTGAGCGACGGACTAGCGGGAGGGATACGCAGTATTTT. Its translation is CATSERRTSGRDTQYF.

The chain joins TRBV7-6 to TRBJ2-7; 7 nucleotides align to TRBD2. This CDR3 is built from 16 residues. With 1 base clipped from V and 0 bases from J, the junction kept 6 bases outside the gene matches. Germline loops: CDR1 SGHVS, CDR2 FNYEAQ. For the CDR3, the DNA is TGTGCCAGCAGCTTAGAGGGGCGGGAGTCCTCCTACGAGCAGTACTTC. Its translation: CASSLEGRESSYEQYF.

This clone was counted between two and nine times. The gene calls are TRBV7-3 and TRBJ1-1; the D is unclear. Germline assignment: CDR1 SGHTA and CDR2 FQGTGA. V was clipped by 5 bases and J by 4 bases, with 17 bases between them. The CDR3 is 15 amino acids. The CDR3 nucleotides are TGTGCCAGCAGCCTCGGCGGTGGGTTTTTCACTGAAGCTTTCTTT. Translated: CASSLGGGFFTEAFF.

The chain couples TRBV6-5 to TRBJ1-1; 12 bases are a match to TRBD1. Trimming cost V 2 bases and J 6 bases; bases outside gene matches: 7. CDR3 length: 16 residues. Germline CDR1 MNHEY, CDR2 SVGAGI. CDR3 DNA: TGTGCCAGCAGTTACCTCTCCGGGACAGGGGGCGCTGAAGCTTTCTTT. It is translated as CASSYLSGTGGAEAFF.

The J gene is TRBJ2-7, the V gene TRBV6-2 or TRBV6-3, with 7 nucleotides matching TRBD2. V lost 7 bases and J lost 0; bases outside the gene matches: 9. CDR1 is MNHEY and CDR2 is SVGEGT in the germline V gene. The CDR3 is 15 residues long. The CDR3 region has the DNA TGTGCCAGCACCCCTCGGAGCGGGGCCTCCTACGAGCAGTACTTC. Protein product: CASTPRSGASYEQYF.

This rearrangement joins TRBV7-8 to TRBJ2-7; D gene uncertain. V gave up 5 bases and J gave up 1 base, with 12 bases separating them. Germline loops: CDR1 SGHVS, CDR2 FQNEAQ. The CDR3 covers 14 residues. CDR3 region: CASSPRWASYEQYF. CDR3 nucleotide sequence: TGTGCCAGCAGCCCCAGGTGGGCGTCCTACGAGCAGTACTTC.

The chain links TRBV27 to TRBJ2-7; TRBD2 matches at 9 bases. Germline V gene lookup returns CDR1 MNHEY and CDR2 SMNVEV (reference sequence). The CDR3 is 16 amino acids. The V and J ends lost 2 bases and 7 bases, in that order; junction bases with no gene match: 12. The CDR3 bases are TGTGCCAGCAGTTTAGCGGGGGGGGTCACCTCTAAAGAGCAGTACTTC. This codes for CASSLAGGVTSKEQYF.

The V gene is TRBV28, the J gene TRBJ2-7; 9 nucleotides match TRBD1. In germline, CDR1 is MDHEN, CDR2 SYDVKM. This CDR3 is built from 16 residues. V lost 4 bases and J lost 3; bases outside the gene matches: 10. This chain's CDR3 is CASSSPPGQGYYEQYF. CDR3 DNA sequence: TGTGCCAGCAGTTCGCCCCCGGGACAGGGTTACTACGAGCAGTACTTC.

The chain uses TRBV2 and TRBJ2-7, with TRBD1 matching over 7 bases. Germline assignment: CDR1 SNHLY and CDR2 FYNNEI. The CDR3 has 15 amino acids. The V segment lost 0 bases and the J segment 3 bases; nucleotides outside the gene matches: 5. The CDR3 DNA sequence: TGTGCCAGCAGTGAAGCACCTACAGGGGACTACGAGCAGTACTTC. It yields the protein CASSEAPTGDYEQYF.

The gene calls are TRBV7-9 and TRBJ1-1, with D tentatively TRBD1 (5 bases). Germline V gives CDR1 SEHNR, CDR2 FQNEAQ (reference sequence). The CDR3 spans 15 residues. The V end lost 5 bases, the J end lost 5 bases, and 18 bases lay between the germline ends. In DNA, the CDR3 is TGTGCCAGCAGCCCAACGTGGGGGGAGGGGACTGAAGCTTTCTTT. It is translated as CASSPTWGEGTEAFF.

The chain has TRBV24-1 and TRBJ1-1; D not resolved. Trimming cost V 7 bases and J 4 bases, with 12 bases left between them. The CDR3 has 13 amino acids. CDR1 and CDR2 (germline): KGHDR, SFDVKD. The CDR3 coding sequence is TGTGCCACCAGGACGGAGGAAAGCACTGAAGCTTTCTTT. Translating it yields CATRTEESTEAFF.

This chain links TRBV19 with TRBJ1-1; TRBD1 might be the D (5 bases). The CDR3 contains 14 residues. Germline V gene lookup returns CDR1 LNHDA and CDR2 SQIVND (reference sequence). V lost 5 bases and J lost 2, with 12 bases in between. Here the CDR3 reads CASSPGQVNTEAFF. The CDR3, as DNA: TGTGCCAGTAGTCCTGGACAAGTAAACACTGAAGCTTTCTTT.

The rearrangement links TRBV4-1 to TRBJ1-1, with TRBD1 matching over 7 bases. CDR3 length: 15 amino acids. The germline V gene has CDR1 MGHRA and CDR2 YSYEKL. Trimming cost V 1 base and J 3 bases; bases outside gene matches: 5. The CDR3: CASSQGAGGDTEAFF. In DNA, the CDR3 is TGCGCCAGCAGCCAAGGGGCAGGGGGTGACACTGAAGCTTTCTTT.